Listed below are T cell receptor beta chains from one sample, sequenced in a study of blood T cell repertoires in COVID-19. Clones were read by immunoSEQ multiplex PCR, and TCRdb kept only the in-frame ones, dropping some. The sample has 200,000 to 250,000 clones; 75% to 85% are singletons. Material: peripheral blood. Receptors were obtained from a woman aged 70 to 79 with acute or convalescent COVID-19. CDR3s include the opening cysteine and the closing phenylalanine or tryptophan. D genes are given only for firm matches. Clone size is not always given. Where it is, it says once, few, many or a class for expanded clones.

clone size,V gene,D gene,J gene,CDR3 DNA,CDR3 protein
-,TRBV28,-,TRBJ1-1,TGTGCCAGCATCCTAGGTGGCTATGAAGCTTTCTTT,CASILGGYEAFF
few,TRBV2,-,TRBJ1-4,TGTGCCAGCAGGGGGCAATACGATGAAAAACTGTTTTTT,CASRGQYDEKLFF
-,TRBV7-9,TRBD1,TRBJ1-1,TGTGCCAGCAGCCCGACCGGGACAGGGCAGGCTGAAGCTTTCTTT,CASSPTGTGQAEAFF
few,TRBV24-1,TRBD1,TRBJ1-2,TGTGCCACCAGCGGACCCAACAGGGGATACTATGGCTACACCTTC,CATSGPNRGYYGYTF
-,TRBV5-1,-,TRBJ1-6,TGCGCCAGCAGCTTGCAGCCCCAGGGGAGTAATTCACCCCTCCACTTT,CASSLQPQGSNSPLHF
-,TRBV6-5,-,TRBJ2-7,TGTGCCAGCAGTTACAGATTATCCAGGGCTACATACGAGCAGTACTTC,CASSYRLSRATYEQYF
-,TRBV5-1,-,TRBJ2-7,TGCGCCAGCAGCTTGGGAGGGCGAAGCTACGAGCAGTACTTC,CASSLGGRSYEQYF
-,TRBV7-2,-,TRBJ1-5,TGTGCCAGCAGCCCCCACGAGGGAGCCCAGCATTTT,CASSPHEGAQHF
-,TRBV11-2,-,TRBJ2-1,TGTGCCAGCAGCTTAGATCGTATCGATGAGCAGTTCTTC,CASSLDRIDEQFF
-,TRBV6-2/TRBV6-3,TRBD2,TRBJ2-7,TGTGCCAGCAGTTACGAGGTGGCTAGCGGGGGAAACGAGCAGTACTTC,CASSYEVASGGNEQYF
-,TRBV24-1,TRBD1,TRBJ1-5,TGTGCCACCAGTGATAGCCGGGACAGGGATTATAGCAATCAGCCCCAGCATTTT,CATSDSRDRDYSNQPQHF
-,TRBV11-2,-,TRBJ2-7,TGTGCCAGCAGCCCCGGGGGGCCCGAGCAGTACTTC,CASSPGGPEQYF
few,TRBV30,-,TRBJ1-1,TGTGCCTGGAGTTGGGGGCACACTGAAGCTTTCTTT,CAWSWGHTEAFF
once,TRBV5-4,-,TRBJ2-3,TGTGCCAGCAGCTTTGGGGGGGGCCATCGAAAACTGACAGATACGCAGTATTTT,CASSFGGGHRKLTDTQYF
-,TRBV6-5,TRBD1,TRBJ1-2,TGTGCCAGCAGAAGGGCAGGGGGTAACTATGGCTACACCTTC,CASRRAGGNYGYTF
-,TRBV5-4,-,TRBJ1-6,TGTGCCAGCGCCCTGGGGGCTGGCGATTCACCCCTCCACTTT,CASALGAGDSPLHF
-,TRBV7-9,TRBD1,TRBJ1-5,TGTGCCAGCAGCTCGACAGGGACCTCTCAGCCCCAGCATTTT,CASSSTGTSQPQHF